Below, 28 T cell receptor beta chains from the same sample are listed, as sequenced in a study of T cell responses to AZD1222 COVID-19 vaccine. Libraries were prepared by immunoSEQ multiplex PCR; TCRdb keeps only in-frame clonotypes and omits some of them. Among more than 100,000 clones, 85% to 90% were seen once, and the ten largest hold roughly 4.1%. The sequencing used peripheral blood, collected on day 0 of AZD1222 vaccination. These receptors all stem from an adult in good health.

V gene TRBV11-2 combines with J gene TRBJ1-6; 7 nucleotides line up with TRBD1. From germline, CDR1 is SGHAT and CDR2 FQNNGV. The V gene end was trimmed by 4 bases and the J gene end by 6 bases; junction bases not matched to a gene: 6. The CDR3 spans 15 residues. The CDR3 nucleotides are TGTGCCAGCAGCTCCCAACGACAGGGTAATTCACCCCTCCACTTT. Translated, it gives CASSSQRQGNSPLHF.

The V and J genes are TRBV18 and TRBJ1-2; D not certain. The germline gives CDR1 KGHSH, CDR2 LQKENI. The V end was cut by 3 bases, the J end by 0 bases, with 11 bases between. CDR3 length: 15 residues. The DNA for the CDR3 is TGTGCCAGCTCACCCGCTTCGGGAGCTAACTATGGCTACACCTTC. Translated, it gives CASSPASGANYGYTF.

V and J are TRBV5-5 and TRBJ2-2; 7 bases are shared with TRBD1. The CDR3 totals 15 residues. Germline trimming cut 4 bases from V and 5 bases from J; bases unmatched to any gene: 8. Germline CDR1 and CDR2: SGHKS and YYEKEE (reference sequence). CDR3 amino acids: CASSPYLDRTGELFF. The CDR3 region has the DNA TGTGCCAGCAGCCCCTATTTGGACAGGACCGGGGAGCTGTTTTTT.

The CDR3: CASSLSGRDNSPLHF. The CDR3, as DNA: TGTGCCAGCAGTTTATCGGGCAGGGATAATTCACCCCTCCACTTT. The chain joins TRBV27 to TRBJ1-6; weak D call: TRBD1 (5 bases). Trimming removed 0 bases from V and 5 bases from J, with 8 bases in between. Germline values: CDR1 MNHEY, CDR2 SMNVEV (reference sequence). The CDR3 totals 15 residues.

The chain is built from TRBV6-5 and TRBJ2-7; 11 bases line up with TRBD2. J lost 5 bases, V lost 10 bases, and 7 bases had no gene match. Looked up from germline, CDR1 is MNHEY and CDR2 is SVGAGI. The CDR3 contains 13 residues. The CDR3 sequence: CATQLAGADEQYF. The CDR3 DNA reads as TGTGCCACCCAACTAGCGGGAGCGGACGAGCAGTACTTC.

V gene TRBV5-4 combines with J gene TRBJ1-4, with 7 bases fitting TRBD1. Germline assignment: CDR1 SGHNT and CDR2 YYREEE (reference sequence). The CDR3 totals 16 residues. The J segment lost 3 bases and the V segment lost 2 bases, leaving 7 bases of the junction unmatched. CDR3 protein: CASSFGTAVPNEKLFF. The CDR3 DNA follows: TGTGCCAGCAGCTTTGGGACAGCCGTACCTAATGAAAAACTGTTTTTT.

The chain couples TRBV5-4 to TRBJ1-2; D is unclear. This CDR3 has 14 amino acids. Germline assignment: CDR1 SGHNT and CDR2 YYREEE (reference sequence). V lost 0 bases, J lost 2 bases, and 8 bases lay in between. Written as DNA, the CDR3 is TGTGCCAGCAGCTTGGCACAGATGAACTATGGCTACACCTTC. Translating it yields CASSLAQMNYGYTF.

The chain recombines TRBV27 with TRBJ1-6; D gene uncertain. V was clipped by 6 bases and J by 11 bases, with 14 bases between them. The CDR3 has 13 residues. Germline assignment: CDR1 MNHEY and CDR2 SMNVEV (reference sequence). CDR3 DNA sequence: TGTGCCAGCAGCGTGAGTGGGATTCCACCCCTCCACTTT. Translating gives CASSVSGIPPLHF.

For the CDR3, the DNA is TGTGCCAGCAGTTTAGGGGCCTCTCTTGAAAAACTGTTTTTT. Translated, it gives CASSLGASLEKLFF. This chain links TRBV28 with TRBJ1-4; D is perhaps TRBD1 (5 bases). Trimming stripped 2 bases from V and 7 bases from J, with 11 bases between. The CDR3 is 14 amino acids. In germline, CDR1 is MDHEN, CDR2 SYDVKM.

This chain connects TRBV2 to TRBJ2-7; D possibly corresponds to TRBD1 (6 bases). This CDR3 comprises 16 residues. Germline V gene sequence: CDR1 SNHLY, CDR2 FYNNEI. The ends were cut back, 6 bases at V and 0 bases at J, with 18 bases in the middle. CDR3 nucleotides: TGTGCCAGCAGGGAAACTCCTGGCAGGGGCTCCTACGAGCAGTACTTC. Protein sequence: CASRETPGRGSYEQYF.

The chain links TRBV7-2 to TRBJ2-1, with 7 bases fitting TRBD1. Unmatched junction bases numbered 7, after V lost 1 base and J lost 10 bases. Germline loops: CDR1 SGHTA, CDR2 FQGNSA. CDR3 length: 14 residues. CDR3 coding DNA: TGTGCCAGCAGCTTAGGACGGGACAGCGAGGAGCAGTTCTTC. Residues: CASSLGRDSEEQFF. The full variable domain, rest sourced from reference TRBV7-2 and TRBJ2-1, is GAGVSQSPSNKVTEKGKDVELRCDPISGHTALYWYRQSLGQGLEFLIYFQGNSAPDKSGLPSDRFSAERTGGSVSTLTIQRTQQEDSAVYLCASSLGRDSEEQFFGPGTRLTVL.

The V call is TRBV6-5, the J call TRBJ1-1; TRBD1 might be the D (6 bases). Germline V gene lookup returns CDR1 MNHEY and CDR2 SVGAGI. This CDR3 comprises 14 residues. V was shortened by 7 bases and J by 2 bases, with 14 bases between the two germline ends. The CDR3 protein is CASTFGRGNTEAFF. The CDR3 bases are TGTGCCAGCACTTTTGGCAGGGGAAACACTGAAGCTTTCTTT.

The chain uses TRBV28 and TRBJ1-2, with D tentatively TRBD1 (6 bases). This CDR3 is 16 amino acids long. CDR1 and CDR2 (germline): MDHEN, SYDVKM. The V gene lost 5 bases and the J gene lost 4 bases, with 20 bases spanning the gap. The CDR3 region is CASSILQEAGAYGYTF. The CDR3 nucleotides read TGTGCCAGCAGTATTCTTCAGGAAGCAGGGGCCTATGGCTACACCTTC.

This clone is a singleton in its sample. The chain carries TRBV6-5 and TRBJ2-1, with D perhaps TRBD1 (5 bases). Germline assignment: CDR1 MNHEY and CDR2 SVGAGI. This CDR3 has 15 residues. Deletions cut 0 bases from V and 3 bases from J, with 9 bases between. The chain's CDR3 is CASSYSAGIYNEQFF. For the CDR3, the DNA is TGTGCCAGCAGTTACTCGGCAGGGATCTACAATGAGCAGTTCTTC.

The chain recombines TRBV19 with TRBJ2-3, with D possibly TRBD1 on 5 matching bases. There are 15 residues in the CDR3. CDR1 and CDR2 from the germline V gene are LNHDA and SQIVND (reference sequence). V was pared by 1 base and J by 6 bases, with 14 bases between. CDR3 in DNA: TGTGCCAGTAGTATAGTCCGCCATGGGGCGGATACGCAGTATTTT. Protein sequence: CASSIVRHGADTQYF.

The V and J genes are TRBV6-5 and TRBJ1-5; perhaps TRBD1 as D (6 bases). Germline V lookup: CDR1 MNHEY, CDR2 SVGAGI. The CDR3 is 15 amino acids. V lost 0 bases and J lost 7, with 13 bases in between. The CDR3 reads CASSYSIGGGQPQHF. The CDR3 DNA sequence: TGTGCCAGCAGTTACTCAATCGGGGGCGGACAGCCCCAGCATTTT.

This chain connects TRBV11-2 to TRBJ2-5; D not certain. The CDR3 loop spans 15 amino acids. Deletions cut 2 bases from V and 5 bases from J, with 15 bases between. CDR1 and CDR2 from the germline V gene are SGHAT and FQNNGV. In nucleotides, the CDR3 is TGTGCCAGCAGCTTAAATTGGGGTTCGTTTGAGACCCAGTACTTC. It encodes CASSLNWGSFETQYF. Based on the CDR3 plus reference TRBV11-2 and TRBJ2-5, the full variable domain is EAGVAQSPRYKIIEKRQSVAFWCNPISGHATLYWYQQILGQGPKLLIQFQNNGVVDDSQLPKDRFSAERLKGVDSTLKIQPAKLEDSAVYLCASSLNWGSFETQYFGPGTRLLVL.

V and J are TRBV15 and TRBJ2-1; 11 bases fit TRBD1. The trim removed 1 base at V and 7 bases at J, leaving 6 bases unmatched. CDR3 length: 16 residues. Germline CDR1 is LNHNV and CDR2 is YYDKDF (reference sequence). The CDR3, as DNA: TGTGCCACCAGCAGAGTGATGGGACAGGGGGGTAATGAGCAGTTCTTC. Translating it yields CATSRVMGQGGNEQFF.

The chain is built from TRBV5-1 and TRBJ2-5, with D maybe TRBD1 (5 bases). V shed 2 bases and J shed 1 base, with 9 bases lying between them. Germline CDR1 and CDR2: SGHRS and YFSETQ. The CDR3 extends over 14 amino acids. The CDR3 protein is CASSFGQGQETQYF. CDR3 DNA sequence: TGCGCCAGCAGCTTTGGGCAGGGCCAAGAGACCCAGTACTTC. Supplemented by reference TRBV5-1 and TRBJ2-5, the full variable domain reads KAGVTQTPRYLIKTRGQQVTLSCSPISGHRSVSWYQQTPGQGLQFLFEYFSETQRNKGNFPGRFSGRQFSNSRSEMNVSTLELGDSALYLCASSFGQGQETQYFGPGTRLLVL.

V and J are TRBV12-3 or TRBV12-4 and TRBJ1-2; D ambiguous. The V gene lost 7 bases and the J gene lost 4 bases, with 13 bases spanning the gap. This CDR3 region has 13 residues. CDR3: CASNSGRLYGYTF. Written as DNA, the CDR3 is TGTGCCAGCAACTCAGGACGGCTCTATGGCTACACCTTC.

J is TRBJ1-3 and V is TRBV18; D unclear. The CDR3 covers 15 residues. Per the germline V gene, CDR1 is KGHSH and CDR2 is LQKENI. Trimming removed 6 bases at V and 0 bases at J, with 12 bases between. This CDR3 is CASSASASSGNTIYF. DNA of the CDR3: TGTGCCAGCTCCGCCAGTGCCAGCTCTGGAAACACCATATATTTT.

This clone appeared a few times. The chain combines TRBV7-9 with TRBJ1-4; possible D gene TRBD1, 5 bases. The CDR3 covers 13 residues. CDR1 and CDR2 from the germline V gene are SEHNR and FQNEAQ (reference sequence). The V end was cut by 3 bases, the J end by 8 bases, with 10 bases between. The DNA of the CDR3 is TGTGCCAGCAGCTTCCAGGGTGGGGAAAAACTGTTTTTT. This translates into CASSFQGGEKLFF.

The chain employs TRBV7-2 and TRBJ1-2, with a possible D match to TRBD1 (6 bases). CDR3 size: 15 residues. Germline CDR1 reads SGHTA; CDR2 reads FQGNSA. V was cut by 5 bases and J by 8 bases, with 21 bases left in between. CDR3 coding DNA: TGTGCCAGCAGCCCTAATTTTTCCAGGGGCGGGGGCTACACCTTC. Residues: CASSPNFSRGGGYTF.

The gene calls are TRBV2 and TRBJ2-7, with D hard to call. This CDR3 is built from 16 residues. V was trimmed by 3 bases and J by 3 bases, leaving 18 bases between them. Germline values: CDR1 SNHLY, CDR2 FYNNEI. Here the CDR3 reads CASSDGGRVVVYEQYF. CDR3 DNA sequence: TGTGCCAGCAGTGATGGTGGAAGGGTTGTGGTCTACGAGCAGTACTTC.

DNA of the CDR3: TGTGCCAGTAGTATAGATTCAGCGGGGGCCTTCAGGCGGCAGTACTTC. The encoded protein is CASSIDSAGAFRRQYF. The chain joins TRBV19 to TRBJ2-7, with 8 bases identical to TRBD2. The CDR3 contains 16 residues. Germline trimming cut 0 bases from V and 9 bases from J; bases unmatched to any gene: 13. Germline CDR1 LNHDA, CDR2 SQIVND (reference sequence).

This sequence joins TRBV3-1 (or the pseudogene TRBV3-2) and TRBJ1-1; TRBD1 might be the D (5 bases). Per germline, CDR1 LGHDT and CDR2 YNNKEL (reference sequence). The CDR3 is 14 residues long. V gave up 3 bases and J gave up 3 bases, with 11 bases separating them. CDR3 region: CASSQEGADTEAFF. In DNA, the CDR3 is TGTGCCAGCAGCCAGGAAGGGGCGGACACTGAAGCTTTCTTT.

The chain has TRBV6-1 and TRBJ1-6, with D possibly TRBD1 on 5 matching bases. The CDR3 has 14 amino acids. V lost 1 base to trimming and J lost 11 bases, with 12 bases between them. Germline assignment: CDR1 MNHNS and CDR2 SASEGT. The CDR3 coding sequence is TGTGCCAGCAGTGAAGGACCCCAGGGAGCACCCCTCCACTTT. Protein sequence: CASSEGPQGAPLHF.

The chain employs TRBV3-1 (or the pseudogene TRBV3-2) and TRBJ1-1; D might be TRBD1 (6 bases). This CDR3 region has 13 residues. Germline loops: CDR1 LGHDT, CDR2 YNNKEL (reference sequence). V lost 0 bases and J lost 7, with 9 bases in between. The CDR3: CASSQDGGNEAFF. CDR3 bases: TGTGCCAGCAGCCAAGATGGGGGCAATGAAGCTTTCTTT.